The 3 T cell receptor beta chains presented below share a single source sample, sequenced in a study of T-cell reconstitution after alpha-beta-depleted transplantation in children. For TCRbeta, the library was prepared with unique molecular identifiers. MiXCR, applied by TCRdb to the PCR reads, yields one record per CDR3 protein. The table records 55,000 to 90,000 distinct CDR3 sequences, approximately 5% of them present only once. The sample in question was PBMCs, mostly from graft donor cells, obtained 180 days after TCRalphabeta/CD19-depleted stem cell transplant. Every receptor here comes from a boy younger than two who had a stem cell transplant for acute myeloid leukemia, so the T cells may come from the graft donor.

There are many counts of this clonotype. The gene calls are TRBV29-1 and TRBJ2-6; weak D call: TRBD2 (5 bases). The V end was cut by 6 bases, the J end by 2 bases, with 11 bases between. CDR3 length: 14 residues. The V gene's germline CDR1 is SQVTM and CDR2 ANQGSEA. The CDR3 DNA follows: TGCAGCGTCGGGGATCTAGCTGGGGCCAACGTCCTGACTTTC. Encoded protein: CSVGDLAGANVLTF. Combining the CDR3 with reference TRBV29-1 and TRBJ2-6 gives the whole variable domain SAVISQKPSRDICQRGTSLTIQCQVDSQVTMMFWYRQQPGQSLTLIATANQGSEATYESGFVIDKFPISRPNLTFSTLTVSNMSPEDSSIYLCSVGDLAGANVLTFGAGSRLTVL.

This clonotype was recorded at least ten times. The CDR3, as DNA: TGTGCCAGCAGCCCCCGGGGGCCTTGGAACACCGGGGAGCTGTTTTTT. It yields the protein CASSPRGPWNTGELFF. The chain uses TRBV12-3 or TRBV12-4 and TRBJ2-2, with D perhaps TRBD1 or TRBD2 (6 bases each). The CDR3 sequence is 16 residues long. V lost 6 bases and J 1 base, leaving 15 bases between the germline ends.

In its sample, this clonotype was seen many times. The rearrangement links TRBV5-6 to TRBJ2-1; 7 bases fit TRBD1. Germline V gene data show CDR1 as SGHDT and CDR2 as YYEEEE. The CDR3 is 14 residues long. V dropped 2 bases and J dropped 9; count of bases not matched to a gene: 8. The CDR3, as DNA: TGTGCCAGCAGCTTCCGGCGACAGGGCGGTGAGCAGTTCTTC. Encoded protein: CASSFRRQGGEQFF.